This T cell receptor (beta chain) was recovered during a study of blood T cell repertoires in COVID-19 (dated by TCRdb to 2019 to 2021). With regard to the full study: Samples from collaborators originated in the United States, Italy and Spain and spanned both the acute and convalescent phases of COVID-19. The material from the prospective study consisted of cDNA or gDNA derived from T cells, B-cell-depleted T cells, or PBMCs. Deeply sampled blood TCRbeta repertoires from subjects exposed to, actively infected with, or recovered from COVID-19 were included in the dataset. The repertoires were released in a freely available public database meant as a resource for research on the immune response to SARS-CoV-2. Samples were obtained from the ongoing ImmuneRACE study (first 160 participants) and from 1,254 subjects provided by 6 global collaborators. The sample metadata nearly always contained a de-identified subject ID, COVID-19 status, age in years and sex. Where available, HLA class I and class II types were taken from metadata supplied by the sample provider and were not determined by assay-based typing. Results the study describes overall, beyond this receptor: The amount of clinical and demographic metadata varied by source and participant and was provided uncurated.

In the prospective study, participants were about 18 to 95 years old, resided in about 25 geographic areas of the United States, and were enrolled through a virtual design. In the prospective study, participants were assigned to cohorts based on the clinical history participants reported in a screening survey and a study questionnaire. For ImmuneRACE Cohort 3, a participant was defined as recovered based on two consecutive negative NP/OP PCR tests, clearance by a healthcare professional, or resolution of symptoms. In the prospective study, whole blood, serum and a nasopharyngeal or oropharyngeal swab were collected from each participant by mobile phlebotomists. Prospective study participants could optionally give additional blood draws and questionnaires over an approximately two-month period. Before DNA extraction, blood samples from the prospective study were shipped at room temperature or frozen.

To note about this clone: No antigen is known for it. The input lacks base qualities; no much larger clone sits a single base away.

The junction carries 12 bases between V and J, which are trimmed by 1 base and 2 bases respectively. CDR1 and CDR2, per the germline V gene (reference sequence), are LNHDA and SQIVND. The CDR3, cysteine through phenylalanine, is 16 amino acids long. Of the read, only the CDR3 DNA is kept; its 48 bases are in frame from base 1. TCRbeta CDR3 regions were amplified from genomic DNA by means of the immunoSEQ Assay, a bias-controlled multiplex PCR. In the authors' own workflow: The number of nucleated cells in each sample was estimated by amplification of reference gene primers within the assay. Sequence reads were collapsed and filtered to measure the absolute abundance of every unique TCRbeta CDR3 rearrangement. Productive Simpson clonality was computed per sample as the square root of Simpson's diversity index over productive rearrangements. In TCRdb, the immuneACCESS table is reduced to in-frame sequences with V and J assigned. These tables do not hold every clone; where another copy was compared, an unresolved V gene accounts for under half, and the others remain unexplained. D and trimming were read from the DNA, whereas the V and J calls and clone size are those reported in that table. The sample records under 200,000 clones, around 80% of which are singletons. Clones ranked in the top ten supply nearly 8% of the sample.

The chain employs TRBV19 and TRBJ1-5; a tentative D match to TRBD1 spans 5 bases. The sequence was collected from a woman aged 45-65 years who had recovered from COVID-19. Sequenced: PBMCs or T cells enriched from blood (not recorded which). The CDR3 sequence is CASSIVRGRGNQPQHF. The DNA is TGTGCCAGTAGTATAGTAAGGGGCAGAGGCAATCAGCCCCAGCATTTT.